This T cell receptor (beta chain) was sequenced for a study of blood T cell repertoires in COVID-19. Across the whole study: Collection of acute and convalescent COVID-19 samples took place in the United States, Italy and Spain. PBMCs, B-cell-depleted T cells, or T cells were the source of the cDNA or gDNA that made up the material.

In the study's own analysis: Reference gene primer amplification yielded estimated nucleated cell counts. Assay used: immunoSEQ multiplex PCR; TCRdb lists only in-frame clones, some missing. V and J calls and clone size are given by that table; D and trimming were obtained from the DNA. The profile shows about 54,000 clones, 90% of them singletons. The V and J ends lost 4 bases and 3 bases respectively, with 17 bases between them. Germline assignment: CDR1 SGHRS and CDR2 YFSETQ. CDR3 length: 15 amino acids. The sequence came from a middle-aged man with acute or convalescent COVID-19. The chain joins TRBV5-1 to TRBJ2-7; D is possibly TRBD2 (6 bases). The specimen sequenced was peripheral blood. The CDR3 nucleotides are TGCGCCAGCAGCCCGGGGACTTACTCTCTCTACGAGCAGTACTTC. It translates to CASSPGTYSLYEQYF.